Below, 31 T cell receptor beta chains from the same sample are listed, as sequenced in a study of cytomegalovirus exposure and HLA in healthy donors. Sequenced by immunoSEQ multiplex PCR; TCRdb stores in-frame clones only, minus some. The sample has about 260,000 clones; 90% are singletons. The sequenced material came from PBMCs. The receptor set was obtained from a woman between 25 and 40 years old in good health and CMV-seronegative.

The chain employs TRBV2 and TRBJ1-4, with D possibly being TRBD1 (6 bases). V was cut by 1 base and J by 6 bases, with 15 bases left in between. The CDR3 is 16 residues long. Germline lookup yields CDR1 SNHLY and CDR2 FYNNEI. The CDR3 reads CASSEGPQGYDEKLFF. The CDR3 nucleotides are TGTGCCAGCAGTGAAGGGCCACAGGGCTACGATGAAAAACTGTTTTTT.

V is TRBV4-2 and J is TRBJ2-2; 8 nucleotides align to TRBD1. CDR1 and CDR2 (germline): LGHNA, YNFKEQ. This CDR3 has 13 residues. V lost 6 bases, J lost 7 bases, and 4 bases stayed unmatched. Written as DNA, the CDR3 is TGTGCCAGCAGACAGGGGGAAATCGGGGAGCTGTTTTTT. Translated, it gives CASRQGEIGELFF.

The rearrangement joins TRBV13 to TRBJ2-7, with 13 bases identical to TRBD2. This CDR3 comprises 15 residues. V shed 4 bases, J shed 5 bases, and the junction held 5 bases outside the gene matches. Germline V gene sequence: CDR1 PRHDT, CDR2 FYEKMQ (reference sequence). For the CDR3, the DNA is TGTGCCAGCAGCTCGGGACTAGCGGGAAGCCACGAGCAGTACTTC. Translating gives CASSSGLAGSHEQYF.

J is TRBJ1-5 and V is TRBV7-8; no definite D call. This CDR3 region has 16 residues. V was shortened by 5 bases and J by 0 bases, with 14 bases between the two germline ends. CDR1 is SGHVS, CDR2 FQNEAQ, per germline. The CDR3 protein is CASSPPAGSSNQPQHF. For the CDR3, the DNA is TGTGCCAGCAGCCCTCCGGCGGGAAGTAGCAATCAGCCCCAGCATTTT.

This clone was counted once. This chain links TRBV7-9 with TRBJ1-4, with unresolved D. Between the trimmed V and J ends, which lost 5 bases and 5 bases, there was a span of 3 bases. The V gene's germline CDR1 is SEHNR and CDR2 FQNEAQ (reference sequence). This CDR3 region has 11 residues. CDR3 nucleotides: TGTGCCAGCAGCCCGAATGAAAAACTGTTTTTT. It yields the protein CASSPNEKLFF.

This clone was detected only once. This chain uses TRBV2 with TRBJ2-5; 14 bases match TRBD2. This CDR3 region has 15 residues. Germline V gene lookup returns CDR1 SNHLY and CDR2 FYNNEI. After removal of 6 bases from V and 4 bases from J, the junction contained 4 bases not matched to a gene. The CDR3 sequence is CASRGLAGAGETQYF. The CDR3 nucleotides are TGTGCCAGCAGGGGACTAGCGGGAGCCGGAGAGACCCAGTACTTC.

Comments on this clone: Other DNA sequences from this sample encode an identical CDR3 as well. The rearrangement links TRBV11-2 to TRBJ2-7, with 11 nucleotides matching TRBD1. CDR3 length equals 15 residues. Germline CDR1 reads SGHAT; CDR2 reads FQNNGV. The junction had 2 bases not matched to a gene; V was cut back by 3 bases and J by 1 base. CDR3 protein: CASSFGTGGSYEQYF. In DNA form, the CDR3 reads TGTGCCAGCAGCTTTGGGACAGGGGGATCCTACGAGCAGTACTTC.

The V gene is TRBV18, the J gene TRBJ1-4; D remains ambiguous. Germline lookup yields CDR1 KGHSH and CDR2 LQKENI. V was cut by 4 bases and J by 2 bases, with 8 bases left in between. This CDR3 spans 14 amino acids. This CDR3 is CASSHQNTNEKLFF. CDR3 coding DNA: TGTGCCAGCTCACACCAAAACACTAATGAAAAACTGTTTTTT. Drawing the rest from reference TRBV18 and TRBJ1-4, the complete variable domain is NAGVMQNPRHLVRRRGQEARLRCSPMKGHSHVYWYRQLPEEGLKFMVYLQKENIIDESGMPKERFSAEFPKEGPSILRIQQVVRGDSAAYFCASSHQNTNEKLFFGSGTQLSVL.

This chain links TRBV5-4 with TRBJ2-7, with 8 bases that match TRBD2. The CDR3 covers 15 residues. Germline CDR1 and CDR2: SGHNT and YYREEE (reference sequence). The J segment lost 1 base and the V segment lost 3 bases, leaving 6 bases of the junction unmatched. The CDR3 DNA is TGTGCCAGCAGCTATGCTCTAGCGGGTTCCTACGAGCAGTACTTC. Protein sequence: CASSYALAGSYEQYF.

This chain links TRBV5-1 with TRBJ1-1, with D perhaps matching TRBD1 (5 bases). The CDR3 runs 14 residues. Trimming took off 2 bases at V and 5 bases at J, with 13 bases between the two ends. The germline V gene has CDR1 SGHRS and CDR2 YFSETQ. The CDR3 DNA reads as TGCGCCAGCAGCTTCCTGTTAGGGGAGACTGAAGCTTTCTTT. This sequence encodes CASSFLLGETEAFF.

The rearrangement joins TRBV4-1 to TRBJ2-7, with D tentatively TRBD2 (8 bases). V lost 4 bases and J lost 4, with 20 bases in between. The CDR3 is 16 amino acids. Germline V lookup: CDR1 MGHRA, CDR2 YSYEKL. The CDR3: CASSLSGGTALYEQYF. CDR3 bases: TGCGCCAGCAGCCTGTCGGGAGGGACAGCGCTATACGAGCAGTACTTC.

The V and J genes are TRBV28 and TRBJ1-2, with 8 positions matching TRBD1. There are 15 residues in the CDR3. V was pared by 1 base and J by 8 bases, with 9 bases of the junction left unmatched. Germline CDR1 is MDHEN and CDR2 is SYDVKM. The CDR3 nucleotides read TGTGCCAGCAGTTTATCGTCCGCAGGGGGCTGGGGCTACACCTTC. Its protein product is CASSLSSAGGWGYTF.

The rearrangement joins TRBV7-3 to TRBJ2-5; either TRBD1 or TRBD2 may supply D (6 bases each). Germline assignment: CDR1 SGHTA and CDR2 FQGTGA. This CDR3 has 15 amino acids. The ends were cut back, 4 bases at V and 2 bases at J, with 14 bases in the middle. CDR3 amino acids: CASSSTGLQQETQYF. In DNA, the CDR3 is TGTGCCAGCAGCTCGACAGGACTACAACAAGAGACCCAGTACTTC.

V gene TRBV28 combines with J gene TRBJ1-2, with a possible D match to TRBD1 (5 bases). The CDR3 is 12 residues long. Per germline, CDR1 MDHEN and CDR2 SYDVKM. V lost 4 bases, J lost 8 bases, and 11 bases lay in between. CDR3 protein: CASSSQVGGYTF. CDR3 in DNA: TGTGCCAGCAGTTCACAGGTCGGAGGCTACACCTTC.

The chain combines TRBV19 with TRBJ2-1, with D possibly TRBD1 on 6 matching bases. Germline CDR1 is LNHDA and CDR2 is SQIVND (reference sequence). The CDR3 runs 13 residues. Trimming cost V 7 bases and J 6 bases, with 13 bases left between them. The CDR3 loop reads CASTLGQGNEQFF. CDR3 nucleotide sequence: TGTGCCAGTACCTTGGGACAAGGCAATGAGCAGTTCTTC. The full variable domain, rest sourced from reference TRBV19 and TRBJ2-1, is DGGITQSPKYLFRKEGQNVTLSCEQNLNHDAMYWYRQDPGQGLRLIYYSQIVNDFQKGDIAEGYSVSREKKESFPLTVTSAQKNPTAFYLCASTLGQGNEQFFGPGTRLTVL.

V usage is TRBV27 and J usage is TRBJ2-7; D not resolved. The CDR3 is made up of 13 amino acids. The V gene's germline CDR1 is MNHEY and CDR2 SMNVEV (reference sequence). Trimming removed 3 bases at V and 0 bases at J, with 6 bases between. The CDR3 DNA follows: TGTGCCAGCAGTTTGAGGTTCTCCTACGAGCAGTACTTC. Amino acid sequence: CASSLRFSYEQYF.

This clone appeared a few times. The genes are TRBV4-2 and TRBJ1-3, with 8 positions matching TRBD1. Germline trimming cut 0 bases from V and 4 bases from J; bases unmatched to any gene: 14. Germline lookup yields CDR1 LGHNA and CDR2 YNFKEQ. This CDR3 region has 19 residues. The CDR3 here is CASSQEVAGGAITGNTIYF. As DNA, the CDR3 is TGTGCCAGCAGCCAAGAGGTGGCAGGGGGCGCGATAACGGGAAACACCATATATTTT.

This clone was detected only a few times. This chain links TRBV18 with TRBJ1-1; D is undetermined. The CDR3 runs to 12 residues. Between the trimmed V and J ends, which lost 2 bases and 3 bases, there was a span of 4 bases. Germline CDR1 reads KGHSH; CDR2 reads LQKENI. CDR3 in DNA: TGTGCCAGCTCACCAGGGGACACTGAAGCTTTCTTT. It is translated as CASSPGDTEAFF.

The gene calls are TRBV5-6 and TRBJ2-7, with D uncertain. V was trimmed by 1 base and J by 1 base, leaving 15 bases between them. The CDR3 has 16 amino acids. Germline lookup yields CDR1 SGHDT and CDR2 YYEEEE. CDR3 in amino acids: CASSLFTDGLSYEQYF. The CDR3 region has the DNA TGTGCCAGCAGCTTGTTTACGGACGGGCTTTCCTACGAGCAGTACTTC.

This chain uses TRBV23-1 with TRBJ2-2, with 7 bases that match TRBD2. TRBV23-1 is an ORF, and what it does is uncertain. The CDR3 is 15 amino acids. Germline trimming cut 6 bases from V and 5 bases from J; bases unmatched to any gene: 9. CDR3 amino acids: CASSPGGAGTGELFF. The CDR3 nucleotides read TGCGCCAGCAGCCCCGGGGGAGCGGGAACCGGGGAGCTGTTTTTT.

The chain links TRBV4-2 to TRBJ2-2; D unresolved. Trimming took off 0 bases at V and 5 bases at J, with 13 bases between the two ends. The V gene's germline CDR1 is LGHNA and CDR2 YNFKEQ. The CDR3 consists of 16 residues. DNA for the CDR3: TGTGCCAGCAGCCAAGATCCGGACCACGGAACCGGGGAGCTGTTTTTT. Translated: CASSQDPDHGTGELFF.

This clone was counted a few times. The V gene is TRBV7-9, the J gene TRBJ2-7, with 7 nucleotides matching TRBD2. This CDR3 comprises 15 residues. The germline V gene encodes CDR1 SEHNR and CDR2 FQNEAQ (reference sequence). The V gene end was trimmed by 2 bases and the J gene end by 4 bases; junction bases not matched to a gene: 8. The CDR3 here is CASSLTGGVRYEQYF. DNA for the CDR3: TGTGCCAGCAGCTTAACGGGAGGCGTAAGGTACGAGCAGTACTTC.

The genes are TRBV9 and TRBJ1-4; D unresolved. V was cut by 0 bases and J by 5 bases, with 8 bases left in between. This CDR3 has 14 amino acids. Germline-derived CDR1 and CDR2 are SGDLS and YYNGEE. CDR3 DNA: TGTGCCAGCAGCGTAGGGAGTCACAATGAAAAACTGTTTTTT. Its protein product is CASSVGSHNEKLFF.

The DNA for the CDR3 is TGCGCCAGCAGCTTGGACTGGGCTACAAAGACCCAGTACTTC. Translation: CASSLDWATKTQYF. The gene calls are TRBV5-1 and TRBJ2-5, with D unresolved. Trimming removed 0 bases from V and 6 bases from J, with 12 bases in between. The CDR3 sequence is 14 residues long. Germline V lookup: CDR1 SGHRS, CDR2 YFSETQ.

The chain has TRBV28 and TRBJ2-7; D unresolved. V was cut by 3 bases and J by 5 bases, with 11 bases left in between. The germline gives CDR1 MDHEN, CDR2 SYDVKM. The CDR3 has 13 amino acids. CDR3 protein: CASSFLLIHEQYF. The CDR3 DNA reads as TGTGCCAGCAGTTTTCTGCTAATCCACGAGCAGTACTTC.

This clone was seen once. The chain couples TRBV9 to TRBJ2-7; D not certain. This CDR3 region has 14 residues. The germline V gene has CDR1 SGDLS and CDR2 YYNGEE. V lost 3 bases, J lost 0 bases, and 10 bases lay in between. The CDR3 is CASSARYSSYEQYF. The CDR3 bases are TGTGCCAGCAGCGCCAGGTACTCCTCCTACGAGCAGTACTTC.

The J gene is TRBJ2-5, the V gene TRBV4-3; 12 positions agree with TRBD1. The V and J ends lost 3 bases and 5 bases, in that order; junction bases with no gene match: 7. The CDR3 contains 16 residues. Germline V gene sequence: CDR1 LGHNA, CDR2 YSLEER. The CDR3 spells CASSQRDRGRWETQYF. Written as DNA, the CDR3 is TGCGCCAGCAGCCAGAGGGACAGGGGGCGTTGGGAGACCCAGTACTTC.

This chain links TRBV19 with TRBJ2-7; TRBD2 matches 11 bases. The V and J ends lost 3 bases and 8 bases, in that order; junction bases with no gene match: 6. The CDR3 runs to 14 residues. The germline gives CDR1 LNHDA, CDR2 SQIVND (reference sequence). The CDR3 DNA reads TGTGCCAGTAGTATTGTAGCGGGAGGGGATCAGCAGTACTTC. As protein: CASSIVAGGDQQYF.

The chain employs TRBV18 and TRBJ2-7, with D maybe TRBD2 (6 bases). Looked up from germline, CDR1 is KGHSH and CDR2 is LQKENI. The V gene lost 1 base and the J gene lost 4 bases, with 8 bases spanning the gap. CDR3 length: 13 residues. The CDR3 nucleotides read TGTGCCAGCTCACCACATAGCGGTTACGAGCAGTACTTC. Translated: CASSPHSGYEQYF.

The chain combines TRBV10-3 with TRBJ2-5; TRBD2 might be the D (7 bases). This CDR3 is built from 13 residues. V lost 10 bases and J lost 2, with 14 bases in between. CDR1 is ENHRY, CDR2 SYGVKD, per germline. The CDR3 loop is CATGRGGQETQYF. The CDR3 region has the DNA TGTGCCACGGGGAGGGGGGGACAAGAGACCCAGTACTTC.

The chain is built from TRBV9 and TRBJ2-5, with 9 positions matching TRBD2. Looked up from germline, CDR1 is SGDLS and CDR2 is YYNGEE. The CDR3 is made up of 16 amino acids. The ends lost 0 bases at V and 4 bases at J; junction bases unmatched: 7. CDR3 protein: CASSVGSGRTGETQYF. The CDR3 DNA sequence: TGTGCCAGCAGCGTAGGCAGCGGGAGGACTGGAGAGACCCAGTACTTC.